The TCR beta chain described here comes from a study of glioma-infiltrating T cells. Whole-study results and caveats: Tissue-blood divergence was below expectation in non-neoplastic patients, above in gliomas. Very few CDR3 sequences were shared between tissue and blood.

CDR1 and CDR2 (germline): MGHRA, YSYEKL. V was clipped by 7 bases and J by 7 bases; unmatched bases: 19. CDR3 length equals 17 residues. Concerning this clonotype: Its antigen remains unknown.

Amplification of TCR alpha and beta CDR3 regions from RNA used iRepertoire nested multiplex PCR. For one-step reverse transcription and amplification, roughly 85-450 ng of tissue mRNA or PBMC total RNA was used. TCRdb reprocessed the multiplex PCR reads via MiXCR and lists one record per CDR3 protein. Of around 120,000 distinct CDR3 sequences in the sample, 24% were seen once. The rearrangement uses TRBV4-1 and TRBJ2-7; 10 bases map to TRBD2. This receptor was obtained from a human donor with low-grade glioma or glioblastoma, undergoing nonglioma brain surgery, or in good health (not recorded which). The sequenced material came from glioma tissue, nonneoplastic brain tissue, or PBMCs (not recorded which). CDR3 protein: CASTSSGGVQTHREQYV. The CDR3 DNA follows: TGCGCCAGCACCTCAAGCGGGGGGGTACAAACTCATCGGGAGCAGTACGTC.